Below are 9 T cell receptor beta chains sequenced from a single sample in a study of OX40 agonist ivuxolimab in advanced cancers. The library was built by means of the immunoSEQ multiplex PCR assay. TCRdb retrieved this table from immuneACCESS and kept in-frame rearrangements only. Not all clones are present; in checked studies, unresolved V genes account for under half, and no reason is known for the remainder. The table for this sample lists more than 45,000 clones; approximately 79% of them were counted only once. The ten largest clones take up about 3.7% of the sample. This specimen consisted of CD4+ or CD8+ T cells sorted from blood, obtained in a trial of the OX40 agonist ivuxolimab. These receptor sequences come from an adult with an advanced solid tumor such as melanoma, head and neck, liver or kidney cancer.

The chain joins TRBV10-3 to TRBJ2-7; maybe TRBD1 (6 bases). The CDR3 loop spans 15 amino acids. V was trimmed by 4 bases and J by 0 bases, leaving 13 bases between them. CDR1 and CDR2 (germline): ENHRY, SYGVKD. In DNA, the CDR3 is TGTGCCATCAGTGCCAAACCGGGACACTCCTACGAGCAGTACTTC. It translates to CAISAKPGHSYEQYF.

CDR3 loop: CASSSGLAGGVQTQYF. DNA for the CDR3: TGTGCCAGCAGCTCTGGACTAGCGGGAGGGGTGCAGACCCAGTACTTC. The chain recombines TRBV5-4 with TRBJ2-5, with 15 positions matching TRBD2. Per germline, CDR1 SGHNT and CDR2 YYREEE (reference sequence). The CDR3 extends over 16 amino acids. V lost 3 bases and J lost 6; bases outside the gene matches: 6.

The chain joins TRBV5-6 to TRBJ2-2; possibly TRBD2 for D (7 bases). Germline-derived CDR1 and CDR2 are SGHDT and YYEEEE. The CDR3 spans 16 residues. Trimming removed 1 base at V and 2 bases at J, with 12 bases between. In DNA, the CDR3 is TGTGCCAGCAGCTTGTTTGCGGGGGCTAACACCGGGGAGCTGTTTTTT. Its translation is CASSLFAGANTGELFF.

The chain carries TRBV29-1 and TRBJ1-1; possibly TRBD1 for D (6 bases). CDR3 length equals 17 residues. V lost 2 bases to trimming and J lost 3 bases, with 22 bases between them. Germline V gene data show CDR1 as SQVTM and CDR2 as ANQGSEA. The CDR3 loop reads CSVEIEGGYREYTEAFF. CDR3 coding DNA: TGCAGCGTTGAAATCGAGGGGGGGTATCGTGAGTACACTGAAGCTTTCTTT.

This clone came up once. The chain uses TRBV29-1 and TRBJ2-5, with a weak D call TRBD2 (5 bases). Germline assignment: CDR1 SQVTM and CDR2 ANQGSEA. The CDR3 spans 12 residues. V was pared by 2 bases and J by 5 bases, with 9 bases between. DNA for the CDR3: TGCAGCGTTGAATTCCCGGGGGAGACCCAGTACTTC. Protein sequence: CSVEFPGETQYF. Using reference TRBV29-1 and TRBJ2-5 for the parts outside the CDR3, the full variable domain is SAVISQKPSRDICQRGTSLTIQCQVDSQVTMMFWYRQQPGQSLTLIATANQGSEATYESGFVIDKFPISRPNLTFSTLTVSNMSPEDSSIYLCSVEFPGETQYFGPGTRLLVL.

V usage is TRBV6-6 and J usage is TRBJ1-1; D gene ambiguous. CDR1 and CDR2 (germline): MNHNY, SVGAGI (reference sequence). Trimming shortened V by 8 bases and J by 8 bases, and 21 bases separated the two germline ends. The CDR3 totals 14 residues. The CDR3 spells CASSFTGNSGEAFF. The CDR3 coding sequence is TGTGCCAGCTCCTTTACGGGGAACTCGGGGGAAGCTTTCTTT.

The chain joins TRBV18 to TRBJ2-2; 8 bases map to TRBD1. With V trimmed by 7 bases and J by 6 bases, 4 bases remained unmatched. CDR1 is KGHSH, CDR2 LQKENI, per germline. The CDR3 is made up of 13 amino acids. This CDR3 is CASFGQGPGELFF. CDR3 DNA: TGTGCCAGCTTTGGACAGGGCCCCGGGGAGCTGTTTTTT. Full variable domain (missing parts from reference TRBV18 and TRBJ2-2): NAGVMQNPRHLVRRRGQEARLRCSPMKGHSHVYWYRQLPEEGLKFMVYLQKENIIDESGMPKERFSAEFPKEGPSILRIQQVVRGDSAAYFCASFGQGPGELFFGEGSRLTVL.

V and J are TRBV2 and TRBJ1-3; D unclear. Trimming removed 7 bases at V and 0 bases at J, with 4 bases between. Germline values: CDR1 SNHLY, CDR2 FYNNEI. This CDR3 is built from 12 residues. The CDR3 region has the DNA TGTGCCAGCAAGGGCTCTGGAAACACCATATATTTT. It encodes CASKGSGNTIYF.

This chain joins TRBV7-2 and TRBJ2-2; D unresolved. This CDR3 spans 15 amino acids. The V and J ends lost 1 base and 0 bases respectively, with 6 bases between them. Germline CDR1 SGHTA, CDR2 FQGNSA. CDR3 in DNA: TGTGCCAGCAGCTTAGGGCAATCGAACACCGGGGAGCTGTTTTTT. Its translation: CASSLGQSNTGELFF.